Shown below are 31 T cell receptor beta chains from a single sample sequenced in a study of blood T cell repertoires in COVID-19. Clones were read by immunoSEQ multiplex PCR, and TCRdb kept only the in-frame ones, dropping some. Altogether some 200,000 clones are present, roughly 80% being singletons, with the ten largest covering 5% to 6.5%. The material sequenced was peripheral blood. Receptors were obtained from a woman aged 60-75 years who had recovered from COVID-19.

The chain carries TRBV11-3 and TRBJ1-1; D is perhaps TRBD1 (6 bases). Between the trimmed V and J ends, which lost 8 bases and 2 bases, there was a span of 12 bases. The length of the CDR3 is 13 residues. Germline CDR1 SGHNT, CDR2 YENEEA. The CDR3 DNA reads TGTGCCAGCGGTAGGACAGAAAACACTGAAGCTTTCTTT. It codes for CASGRTENTEAFF.

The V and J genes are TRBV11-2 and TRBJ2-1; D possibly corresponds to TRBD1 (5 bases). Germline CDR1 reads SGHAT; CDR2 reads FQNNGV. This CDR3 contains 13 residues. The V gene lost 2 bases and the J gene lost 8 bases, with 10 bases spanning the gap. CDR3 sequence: CASSLLGVDEQFF. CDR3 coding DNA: TGTGCCAGCAGCTTATTAGGGGTCGATGAGCAGTTCTTC.

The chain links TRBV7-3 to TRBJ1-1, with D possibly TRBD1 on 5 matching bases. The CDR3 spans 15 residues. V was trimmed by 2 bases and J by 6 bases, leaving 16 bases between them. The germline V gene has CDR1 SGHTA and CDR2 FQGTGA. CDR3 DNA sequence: TGTGCCAGCAGCTTATCCGTAGGGGAACAGTCTGAAGCTTTCTTT. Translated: CASSLSVGEQSEAFF.

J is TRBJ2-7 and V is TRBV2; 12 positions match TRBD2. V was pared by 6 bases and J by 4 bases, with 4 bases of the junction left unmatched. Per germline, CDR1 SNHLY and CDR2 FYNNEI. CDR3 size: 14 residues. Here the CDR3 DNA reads TGTGCCAGCAGGGTGACTAGCGGGGGATACGAGCAGTACTTC. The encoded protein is CASRVTSGGYEQYF.

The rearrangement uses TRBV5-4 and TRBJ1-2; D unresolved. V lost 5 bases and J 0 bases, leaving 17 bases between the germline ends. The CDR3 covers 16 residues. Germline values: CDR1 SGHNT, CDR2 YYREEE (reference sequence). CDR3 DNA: TGTGCCAGCAGGGCTCGTGCCCGGGGTTCTAACTATGGCTACACCTTC. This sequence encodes CASRARARGSNYGYTF.

This CDR3 is CASSDIMARANTGELFF. CDR3 nucleotide sequence: TGTGCCAGCAGTGATATAATGGCCAGGGCGAACACCGGGGAGCTGTTTTTT. The V call is TRBV6-2 or TRBV6-3, the J call TRBJ2-2, with TRBD1 as a possible D gene (5 bases). The CDR3 consists of 17 residues. With 5 bases removed from V and 0 bases from J, the gap between germline ends came to 16 bases. Germline CDR1 is MNHEY and CDR2 is SVGEGT.

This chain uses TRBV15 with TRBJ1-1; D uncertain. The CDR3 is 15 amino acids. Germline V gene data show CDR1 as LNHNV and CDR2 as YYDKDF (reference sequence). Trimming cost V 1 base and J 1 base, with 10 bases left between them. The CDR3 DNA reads TGTGCCACCAGCAGAGGGAGGGAAGGGAACACTGAAGCTTTCTTT. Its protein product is CATSRGREGNTEAFF.

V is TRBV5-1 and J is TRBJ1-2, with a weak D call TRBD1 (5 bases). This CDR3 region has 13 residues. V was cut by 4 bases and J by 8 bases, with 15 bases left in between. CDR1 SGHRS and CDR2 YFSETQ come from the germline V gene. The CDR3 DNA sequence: TGCGCCAGCAGCCCAGGGTACTTTGGCGGCTACACCTTC. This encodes CASSPGYFGGYTF. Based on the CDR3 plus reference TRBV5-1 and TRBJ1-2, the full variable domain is KAGVTQTPRYLIKTRGQQVTLSCSPISGHRSVSWYQQTPGQGLQFLFEYFSETQRNKGNFPGRFSGRQFSNSRSEMNVSTLELGDSALYLCASSPGYFGGYTFGSGTRLTVV.

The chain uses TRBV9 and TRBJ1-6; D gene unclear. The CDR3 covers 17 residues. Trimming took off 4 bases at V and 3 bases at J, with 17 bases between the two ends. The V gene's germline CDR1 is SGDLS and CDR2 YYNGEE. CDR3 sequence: CASSKSVGGVYNSPLHF. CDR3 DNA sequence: TGTGCCAGCAGCAAATCCGTGGGAGGAGTCTATAATTCACCCCTCCACTTT.

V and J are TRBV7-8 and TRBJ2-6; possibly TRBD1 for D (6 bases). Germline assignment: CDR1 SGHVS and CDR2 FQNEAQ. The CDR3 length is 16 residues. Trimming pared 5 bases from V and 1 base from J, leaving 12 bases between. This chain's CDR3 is CASSQDRSSGANVLTF. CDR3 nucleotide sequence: TGTGCCAGCAGCCAGGACAGATCATCTGGGGCCAACGTCCTGACTTTC.

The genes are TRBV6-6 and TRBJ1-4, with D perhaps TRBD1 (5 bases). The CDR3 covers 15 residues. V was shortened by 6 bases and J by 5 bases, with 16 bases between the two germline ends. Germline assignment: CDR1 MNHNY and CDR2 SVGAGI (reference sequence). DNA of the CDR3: TGTGCCAGCAGGCCTGACGGGGGTGAGAATGAAAAACTGTTTTTT. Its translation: CASRPDGGENEKLFF.

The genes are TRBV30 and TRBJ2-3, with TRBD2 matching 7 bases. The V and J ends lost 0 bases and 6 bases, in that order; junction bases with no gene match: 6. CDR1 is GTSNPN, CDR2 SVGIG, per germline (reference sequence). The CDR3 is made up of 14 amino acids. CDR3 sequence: CAWSVGGGADTQYF. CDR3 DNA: TGTGCCTGGAGTGTTGGCGGGGGAGCTGATACGCAGTATTTT.

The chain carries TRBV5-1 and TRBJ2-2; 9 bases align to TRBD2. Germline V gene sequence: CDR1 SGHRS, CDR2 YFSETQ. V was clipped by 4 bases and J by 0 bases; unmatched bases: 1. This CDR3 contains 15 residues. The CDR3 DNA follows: TGCGCCAGCAGCCGACTAGCGGCGAACACCGGGGAGCTGTTTTTT. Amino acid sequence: CASSRLAANTGELFF.

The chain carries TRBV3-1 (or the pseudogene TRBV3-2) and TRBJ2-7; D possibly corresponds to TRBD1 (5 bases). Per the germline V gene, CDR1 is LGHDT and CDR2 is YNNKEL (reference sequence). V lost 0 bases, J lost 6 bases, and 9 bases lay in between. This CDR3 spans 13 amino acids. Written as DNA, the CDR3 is TGTGCCAGCAGCCAAGATGAGCAGGGCGAGCAGTACTTC. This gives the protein CASSQDEQGEQYF.

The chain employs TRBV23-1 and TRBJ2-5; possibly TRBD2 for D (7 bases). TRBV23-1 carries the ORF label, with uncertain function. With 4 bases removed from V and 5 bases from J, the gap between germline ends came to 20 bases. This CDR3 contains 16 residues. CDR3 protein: CASSPPGGGLWETQYF. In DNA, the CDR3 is TGCGCCAGCAGTCCTCCCGGCGGGGGCTTATGGGAGACCCAGTACTTC.

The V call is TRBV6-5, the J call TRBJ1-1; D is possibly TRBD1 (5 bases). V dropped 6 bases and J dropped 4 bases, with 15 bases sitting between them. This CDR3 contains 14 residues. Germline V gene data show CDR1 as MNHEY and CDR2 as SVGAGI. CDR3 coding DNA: TGTGCCAGCAGCGGGGGTGCCCTTGGCACTGAAGCTTTCTTT. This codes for CASSGGALGTEAFF.

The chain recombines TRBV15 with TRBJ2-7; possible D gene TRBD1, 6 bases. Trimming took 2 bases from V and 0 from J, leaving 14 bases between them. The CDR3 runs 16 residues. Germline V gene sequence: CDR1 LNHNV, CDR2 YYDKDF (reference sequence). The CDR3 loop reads CATSRPQGLSSYEQYF. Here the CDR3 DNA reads TGTGCCACCAGCAGACCCCAGGGGTTAAGCTCCTACGAGCAGTACTTC. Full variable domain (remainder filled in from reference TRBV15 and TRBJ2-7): DAMVIQNPRYQVTQFGKPVTLSCSQTLNHNVMYWYQQKSSQAPKLLFHYYDKDFNNEADTPDNFQSRRPNTSFCFLDIRSPGLGDTAMYLCATSRPQGLSSYEQYFGPGTRLTVT.

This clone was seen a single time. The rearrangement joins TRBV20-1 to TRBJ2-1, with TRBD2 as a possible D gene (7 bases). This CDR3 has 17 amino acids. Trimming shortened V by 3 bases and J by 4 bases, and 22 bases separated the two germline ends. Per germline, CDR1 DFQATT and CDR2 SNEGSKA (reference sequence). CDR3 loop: CSASGGGPSGLYNEQFF. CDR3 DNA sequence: TGCAGTGCTAGTGGGGGCGGGCCTAGCGGACTGTACAATGAGCAGTTCTTC.

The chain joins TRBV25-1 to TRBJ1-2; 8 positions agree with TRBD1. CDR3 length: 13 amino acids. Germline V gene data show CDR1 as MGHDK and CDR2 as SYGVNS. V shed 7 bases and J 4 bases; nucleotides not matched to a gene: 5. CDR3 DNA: TGTGCCAGCATGACAGGGGCAGGCTATGGCTACACCTTC. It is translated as CASMTGAGYGYTF.

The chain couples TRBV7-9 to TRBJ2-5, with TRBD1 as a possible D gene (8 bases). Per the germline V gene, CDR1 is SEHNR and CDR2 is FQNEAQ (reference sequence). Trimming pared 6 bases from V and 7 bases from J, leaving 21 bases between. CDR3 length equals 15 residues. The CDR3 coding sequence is TGTGCCAGCAGTCCATGGACAGGGAGGGGCGGGACCCAGTACTTC. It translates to CASSPWTGRGGTQYF.

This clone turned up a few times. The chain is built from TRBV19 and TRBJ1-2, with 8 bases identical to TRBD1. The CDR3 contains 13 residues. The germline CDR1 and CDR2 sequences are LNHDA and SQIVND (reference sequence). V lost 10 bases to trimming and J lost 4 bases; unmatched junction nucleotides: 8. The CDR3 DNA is TGTGCCACCGACACAGGGGGTGGCTATGGCTACACCTTC. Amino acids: CATDTGGGYGYTF.

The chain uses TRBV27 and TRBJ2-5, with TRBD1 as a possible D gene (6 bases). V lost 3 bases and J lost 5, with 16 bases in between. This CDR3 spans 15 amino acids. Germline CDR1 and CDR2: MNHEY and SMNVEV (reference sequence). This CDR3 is CASSFFQGSRETQYF. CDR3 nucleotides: TGTGCCAGCAGTTTTTTTCAGGGGAGTCGGGAGACCCAGTACTTC.

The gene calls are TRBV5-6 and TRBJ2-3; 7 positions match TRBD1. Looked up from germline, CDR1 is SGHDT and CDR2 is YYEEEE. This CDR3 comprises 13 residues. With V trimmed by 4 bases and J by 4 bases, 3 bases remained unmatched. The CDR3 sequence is CASSGTGADTQYF. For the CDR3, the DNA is TGTGCCAGCAGCGGAACAGGGGCAGATACGCAGTATTTT.

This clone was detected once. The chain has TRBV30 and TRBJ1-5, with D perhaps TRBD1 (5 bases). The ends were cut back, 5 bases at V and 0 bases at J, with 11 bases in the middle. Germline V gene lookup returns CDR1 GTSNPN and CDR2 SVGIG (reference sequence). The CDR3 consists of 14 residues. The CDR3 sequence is CAWSAGGSNQPQHF. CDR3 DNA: TGTGCCTGGTCCGCCGGGGGTAGCAATCAGCCCCAGCATTTT.

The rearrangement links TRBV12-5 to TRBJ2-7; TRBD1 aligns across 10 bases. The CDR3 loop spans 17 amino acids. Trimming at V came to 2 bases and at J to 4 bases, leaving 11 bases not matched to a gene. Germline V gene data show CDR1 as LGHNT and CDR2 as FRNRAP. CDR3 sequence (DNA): TGTGCTAGTGGTTTGCCCCGGGACAGGGGACAGCTTTACGAGCAGTACTTC. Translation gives CASGLPRDRGQLYEQYF.

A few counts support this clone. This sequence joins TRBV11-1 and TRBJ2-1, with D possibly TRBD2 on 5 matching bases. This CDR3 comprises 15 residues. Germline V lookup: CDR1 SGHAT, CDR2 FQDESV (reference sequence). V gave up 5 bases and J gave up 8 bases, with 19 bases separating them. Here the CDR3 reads CASSPEGPLVDEQFF. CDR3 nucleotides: TGTGCCAGCAGCCCCGAGGGCCCCCTTGTGGATGAGCAGTTCTTC.

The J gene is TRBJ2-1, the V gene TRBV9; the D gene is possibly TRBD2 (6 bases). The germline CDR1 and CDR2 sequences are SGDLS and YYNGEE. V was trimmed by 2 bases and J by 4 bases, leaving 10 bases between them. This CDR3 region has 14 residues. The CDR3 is CASSVAGSYNEQFF. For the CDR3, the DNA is TGTGCCAGCAGCGTCGCGGGGTCATACAATGAGCAGTTCTTC.

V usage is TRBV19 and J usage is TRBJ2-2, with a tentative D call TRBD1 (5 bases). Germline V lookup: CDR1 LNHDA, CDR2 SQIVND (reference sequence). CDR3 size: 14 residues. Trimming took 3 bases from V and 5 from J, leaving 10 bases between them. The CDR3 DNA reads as TGTGCCAGTAGTATGCGCAGGGAAACCGGGGAGCTGTTTTTT. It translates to CASSMRRETGELFF. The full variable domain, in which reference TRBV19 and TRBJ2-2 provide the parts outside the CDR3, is DGGITQSPKYLFRKEGQNVTLSCEQNLNHDAMYWYRQDPGQGLRLIYYSQIVNDFQKGDIAEGYSVSREKKESFPLTVTSAQKNPTAFYLCASSMRRETGELFFGEGSRLTVL.

CDR3 region: CASSQEVGEQYF. The CDR3 bases are TGTGCCAGCAGCCAAGAGGTCGGCGAGCAGTACTTC. V is TRBV3-1 (or the pseudogene TRBV3-2) and J is TRBJ2-7; D gene uncertain. CDR1 is LGHDT, CDR2 YNNKEL, per germline (reference sequence). This CDR3 has 12 residues. V lost 0 bases and J lost 6, with 6 bases in between.

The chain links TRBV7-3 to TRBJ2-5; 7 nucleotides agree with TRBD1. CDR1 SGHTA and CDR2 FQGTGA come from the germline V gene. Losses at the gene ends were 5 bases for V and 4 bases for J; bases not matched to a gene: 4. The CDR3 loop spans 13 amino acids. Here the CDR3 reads CASSATGAETQYF. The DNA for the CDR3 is TGTGCCAGCAGCGCTACAGGGGCAGAGACCCAGTACTTC.

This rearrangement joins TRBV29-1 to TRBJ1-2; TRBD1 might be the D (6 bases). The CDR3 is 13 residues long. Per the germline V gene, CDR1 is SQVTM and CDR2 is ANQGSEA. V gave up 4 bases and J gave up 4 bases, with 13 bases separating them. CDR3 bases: TGCAGCGTTGTAGGGGGTCTGGGCTATGGCTACACCTTC. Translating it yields CSVVGGLGYGYTF.